A selection of T cell receptor beta chains follows, all from one sample in a study of beta chain features in type 1 diabetes. TCRdb keeps only in-frame clones here, not all; method: immunoSEQ multiplex PCR. The profile shows under 450,000 clones, approximately 14% of them singletons. Sequenced: naive CD4+ T cells from blood. All receptors come from a man in his thirties or forties in good health. CDR3s include the opening cysteine and the closing phenylalanine or tryptophan. D genes are given only for firm matches. Clone size is shown for a subset of rows, as once, few, many or a class of expanded clone.

v_call	d_call	clone_size	j_call	cdr3_length	cdr3_nt	cdr3_aa
TRBV29-1	.	few	TRBJ2-3	11	TGCAGCGTTGGGGAAACAGATACGCAGTATTTT	CSVGETDTQYF
TRBV13	.	many	TRBJ2-4	14	TGTGCCAGCAGCGGGGCAGTAGCCAAAAACATTCAGTACTTC	CASSGAVAKNIQYF
TRBV2	.	.	TRBJ2-1	12	TGTGCCAGTTGGGTAGGGACCAATGAGCAGTTCTTC	CASWVGTNEQFF
TRBV18	.	.	TRBJ2-1	11	TGTGCCAGCTCACTGGGGGATGAGCAGTTCTTC	CASSLGDEQFF
TRBV30	.	.	TRBJ1-5	14	TGTGCCTGGAGTGTGCTGGGGCTAAATCAGCCCCAGCATTTT	CAWSVLGLNQPQHF
TRBV5-1	.	few	TRBJ2-7	13	TGCGCCAGCAGCTCGGACAACGCCTACGAGCAGTACTTC	CASSSDNAYEQYF
TRBV2	TRBD2	.	TRBJ2-5	14	TGTGCCAGCAAGGGGACTAGGGGGCAAGAGACCCAGTACTTC	CASKGTRGQETQYF
TRBV29-1	TRBD1	.	TRBJ1-4	14	TGCAGCGTTTACGGACAGGGGTCTAATGAAAAACTGTTTTTT	CSVYGQGSNEKLFF
TRBV9	.	.	TRBJ2-7	12	TGTGCCAGCAGCCCCCGCTCCTACGAGCAGTACTTC	CASSPRSYEQYF
TRBV5-1	TRBD1	.	TRBJ2-3	13	TGCGCCAGTGGACAGGGGCCGCGAGATACGCAGTATTTT	CASGQGPRDTQYF
TRBV18	.	few	TRBJ1-1	15	TGTGCCAGCTCACCGGACCGCCACCTGGACACTGAAGCTTTCTTT	CASSPDRHLDTEAFF
TRBV5-6	.	.	TRBJ2-6	16	TGTGCCAGCAGCTTGAGGGCGGCCCCTGGGGCCAACGTCCTGACTTTC	CASSLRAAPGANVLTF
TRBV7-9	TRBD2	few	TRBJ2-3	15	TGTGCCAGCAGCGTACTAGCGGGGAAGACAGATACGCAGTATTTT	CASSVLAGKTDTQYF
TRBV18	.	.	TRBJ2-1	13	TGTGCCAGCTCACCAGTAGGAAACAATGAGCAGTTCTTC	CASSPVGNNEQFF
TRBV6-5	.	.	TRBJ1-2	12	TGTGCCAGCAGTTACTATGGACAGTCTTACACCTTC	CASSYYGQSYTF
TRBV23-1	.	few	TRBJ1-3	18	TGCGCCAGCAGTCAATGCGTCACGCGTGGGAGCTCTGGAAACACCATATATTTT	CASSQCVTRGSSGNTIYF
TRBV5-8	.	.	TRBJ2-3	15	TGTGCCAGCAGCTTGGCCGTGCGGGCCACAGATACGCAGTATTTT	CASSLAVRATDTQYF
TRBV7-2	.	few	TRBJ2-3	13	TGTGCCAGCAGCCCTTCGCTCGGTGATACGCAGTATTTT	CASSPSLGDTQYF
TRBV9	TRBD2	.	TRBJ2-3	16	TGTGCCAGCAGCGTACAAAGCGGGGCCTTCACAGATACGCAGTATTTT	CASSVQSGAFTDTQYF
TRBV9	.	few	TRBJ1-2	14	TGTGCCAGCAGCGTAGATCGGGACACAGTTGGCTACACCTTC	CASSVDRDTVGYTF
TRBV10-2	TRBD1	.	TRBJ1-5	13	TGCGCCAGCAGTCCGGGACAGGGACAGCCCCAGCATTTT	CASSPGQGQPQHF
TRBV14	TRBD1	few	TRBJ1-4	15	TGTGCCAGCAGCCTAACAACAGGGGGCAATGAAAAACTGTTTTTT	CASSLTTGGNEKLFF
TRBV7-2	TRBD2	few	TRBJ2-3	17	TGTGCCAGCAGATATGCCGGGACTAGCGGGATTTCAGATACGCAGTATTTT	CASRYAGTSGISDTQYF
TRBV14	.	.	TRBJ2-5	12	TGTGCCAGCAGCCAAGTGCAAGAGACCCAGTACTTC	CASSQVQETQYF
TRBV4-3	.	few	TRBJ1-2	15	TGCGCCAGCAGCCAGGCACCTCCAGGGTACTATGGCTACACCTTC	CASSQAPPGYYGYTF
TRBV7-9	.	.	TRBJ2-1	14	TGTGCCAGCGGGGGGAGGAGCTCCTACAATGAGCAGTTCTTC	CASGGRSSYNEQFF
TRBV21-1	.	.	TRBJ1-1	15	TGTGCCAGCAGCCTTGGCTGCAGGGGACACACTGAAGCTTTCTTT	CASSLGCRGHTEAFF